What follows are 26 T cell receptor beta chains derived from one specimen sequenced in a study of T-cell reconstitution after alpha-beta-depleted transplantation in children listed by TCRdb under 2016. Library prep was done by PCR. Sequencing was carried out with an Illumina HiSeq 2500. TCR libraries were prepared with molecular barcoding, using unique molecular identifiers to normalize TCRbeta repertoire quantification. Through fastp at Q25 and MiXCR, TCRdb rebuilt clones from the public reads, retaining in-frame beta chains. Rows merge per CDR3 protein into single entries with the most common DNA and genes. For this sample the table gives about 460,000 distinct CDR3 sequences, of which about 10% were detected only once. The ten largest account for 2% to 2.5% of the sample. Taken with the paper, the label for treatment or condition translates to: allogeneic hematopoietic cell transplantation with graft depleted of TCRalphabeta T cells and CD19 B cells.

The sequenced sample was PBMCs, obtained before TCRalphabeta/CD19-depleted stem cell transplant. These receptors all stem from a child younger than 10 with inherited bone marrow failure, due to receive a stem cell transplant.

The rearrangement uses TRBV12-3 or TRBV12-4 and TRBJ1-1; D call uncertain. This CDR3 region has 12 residues. Trimming left V 7 bases short and J 1 base short, with 7 bases between. The CDR3 bases are TGTGCCAGCATAGCACAGAACACTGAAGCTTTCTTT. Amino acid sequence: CASIAQNTEAFF.

This clonotype was seen at least ten times. The CDR3 DNA reads TGTGCCAGCAGGATGGGACACATCCAAGAGACCCAGTACTTC. This encodes CASRMGHIQETQYF. The J gene is TRBJ2-5, the V gene TRBV7-2, with D tentatively TRBD1 (6 bases). The CDR3 extends over 14 amino acids. Per the germline V gene, CDR1 is SGHTA and CDR2 is FQGNSA. V was trimmed by 6 bases and J by 1 base, leaving 12 bases between them.

This clonotype was counted ten times or more. V gene TRBV5-8 combines with J gene TRBJ2-1, with a tentative D call TRBD1 (5 bases). Germline loops: CDR1 SGHTS, CDR2 YDEGEE. This CDR3 region has 14 residues. The V end was cut by 2 bases, the J end by 5 bases, with 11 bases between. The CDR3 protein is CASSFQGPHNEQFF. The CDR3 DNA is TGTGCCAGCAGCTTTCAGGGTCCGCACAATGAGCAGTTCTTC. Full variable domain (remainder filled in from reference TRBV5-8 and TRBJ2-1): EAGVTQSPTHLIKTRGQQATLRCSPISGHTSVYWYQQALGLGLQFLLWYDEGEERNRGNFPPRFSGRQFPNYSSELNVNALELEDSALYLCASSFQGPHNEQFFGPGTRLTVL.

About this clonotype itself: A read error is possible here, since a much larger clone lies one base away. The CDR3 nucleotides are TGTGCCAGCAGCTTAGGCGGGATGGTCCAAGAGACCCAGTACTTC. Amino acid sequence: CASSLGGMVQETQYF. This chain joins TRBV7-9 and TRBJ2-5, with TRBD2 as a possible D gene (6 bases). Trimming removed 1 base at V and 1 base at J, with 10 bases between. The germline V gene encodes CDR1 SEHNR and CDR2 FQNEAQ (reference sequence). The CDR3 extends over 15 amino acids.

This clonotype was observed many times. The CDR3 DNA reads TGCGCCAGCAGCTTTTCAGGGTTTGAGGCTTTCTTT. As protein: CASSFSGFEAFF. The V gene is TRBV5-1, the J gene TRBJ1-1; a possible D gene is TRBD1 (5 bases). The CDR3 totals 12 residues. Between the trimmed V and J ends, which lost 2 bases and 11 bases, there was a span of 13 bases. The germline CDR1 and CDR2 sequences are SGHRS and YFSETQ.

In this sample, this clonotype turned up many times. J is TRBJ2-7 and V is TRBV28; the match to TRBD2 covers 8 bases. CDR3 size: 14 residues. The V segment lost 3 bases and the J segment 2 bases; nucleotides outside the gene matches: 3. Germline V gene data show CDR1 as MDHEN and CDR2 as SYDVKM. CDR3 protein: CASSFTSGPYEQYF. CDR3 nucleotide sequence: TGTGCCAGCAGTTTTACTAGCGGACCCTACGAGCAGTACTTC.

This clonotype was seen at least ten times. The genes are TRBV18 and TRBJ1-3; D remains ambiguous. Per germline, CDR1 KGHSH and CDR2 LQKENI. The CDR3 extends over 16 amino acids. Trimming took 3 bases from V and 0 from J, leaving 12 bases between them. CDR3 DNA sequence: TGTGCCAGCTCACCCTTCCTAGAGAGCTCTGGAAACACCATATATTTT. Its protein product is CASSPFLESSGNTIYF.

This clonotype has at least ten counts. The chain employs TRBV20-1 and TRBJ2-5; 7 bases align to TRBD2. This CDR3 is built from 13 residues. The germline gives CDR1 DFQATT, CDR2 SNEGSKA (reference sequence). The J segment lost 0 bases and the V segment lost 3 bases, leaving 1 base of the junction unmatched. The CDR3 reads CSASGLDQETQYF. The CDR3 DNA reads as TGCAGTGCTAGTGGACTAGACCAAGAGACCCAGTACTTC.

This clonotype has at least ten counts. This chain links TRBV27 with TRBJ2-3; D is undetermined. CDR1 and CDR2 (germline): MNHEY, SMNVEV (reference sequence). The CDR3 has 15 residues. Trimming took 7 bases from V and 2 from J, leaving 16 bases between them. For the CDR3, the DNA is TGTGCCAGCAAGAACGAAGCTTGGACCACAGATACGCAGTATTTT. It yields the protein CASKNEAWTTDTQYF.

This clonotype occurred a few times. In DNA form, the CDR3 reads TGTGCCAGCAGGCCGGGAGGGGTAGGAAACATTCAGTACTTC. It is translated as CASRPGGVGNIQYF. This rearrangement joins TRBV27 to TRBJ2-4; 8 nucleotides agree with TRBD2. The V gene end was trimmed by 6 bases and the J gene end by 6 bases; junction bases not matched to a gene: 7. CDR3 size: 14 residues. Germline CDR1 reads MNHEY; CDR2 reads SMNVEV (reference sequence).

The V gene is TRBV20-1, the J gene TRBJ2-5, with 12 bases identical to TRBD2. CDR1 DFQATT and CDR2 SNEGSKA come from the germline V gene (reference sequence). Trimming took 3 bases from V and 0 from J; bases not matched to a gene: 2. This CDR3 is built from 15 residues. DNA for the CDR3: TGCAGTGCTAGCGGACTAGCGGGGTACCAAGAGACCCAGTACTTC. Protein: CSASGLAGYQETQYF.

The chain joins TRBV29-1 to TRBJ2-5, with 8 bases aligning to TRBD1. Germline lookup yields CDR1 SQVTM and CDR2 ANQGSEA. V was clipped by 5 bases and J by 0 bases; unmatched bases: 5. The CDR3 covers 14 residues. DNA of the CDR3: TGCAGCGTTTATAGGACAGGGTACCAAGAGACCCAGTACTTC. It yields the protein CSVYRTGYQETQYF.

This clonotype was seen ten or more times. The rearrangement joins TRBV2 to TRBJ2-7; TRBD1 agrees at 8 bases. This CDR3 has 14 amino acids. After removal of 4 bases from V and 3 bases from J, the junction contained 5 bases not matched to a gene. Germline V gives CDR1 SNHLY, CDR2 FYNNEI. This CDR3 reads CASSADRGSYEQYF. DNA of the CDR3: TGTGCCAGCAGTGCCGACAGGGGTAGCTACGAGCAGTACTTC.

This clonotype was observed many times. The J gene is TRBJ2-6, the V gene TRBV10-2; D is unresolved. This CDR3 region has 16 residues. Per germline, CDR1 WSHSY and CDR2 SAAADI. Trimming shortened V by 0 bases and J by 4 bases, and 10 bases separated the two germline ends. CDR3 nucleotides: TGCGCCAGCAGTGAGTCGTGGCCCCTCGGGGCCAACGTCCTGACTTTC. Residues: CASSESWPLGANVLTF.

This clonotype was detected many times. The gene calls are TRBV5-5 and TRBJ2-5, with 8 bases matching TRBD1. The CDR3 extends over 15 amino acids. J gave up 2 bases and V 5 bases, and 8 bases lay outside the gene matches. Germline V gives CDR1 SGHKS, CDR2 YYEKEE (reference sequence). The CDR3 sequence: CASSLTGGIQETQYF. For the CDR3, the DNA is TGTGCCAGCAGTCTAACAGGGGGGATTCAAGAGACCCAGTACTTC.

This clonotype has ten or more counts. J is TRBJ1-1 and V is TRBV7-2; no reliable D call. V lost 5 bases and J lost 1, with 11 bases in between. The CDR3 runs to 14 residues. Germline loops: CDR1 SGHTA, CDR2 FQGNSA. CDR3 loop: CASSPVGGNTEAFF. The CDR3 DNA reads as TGTGCCAGCAGCCCCGTGGGTGGGAACACTGAAGCTTTCTTT.

In its sample, this clonotype was seen a few times. The chain couples TRBV7-9 to TRBJ2-7; 11 bases fit TRBD2. V dropped 4 bases and J dropped 3; count of bases not matched to a gene: 8. From germline, CDR1 is SEHNR and CDR2 FQNEAQ (reference sequence). The CDR3 has 16 residues. The CDR3 loop reads CASSYEGLAAYYEQYF. CDR3 sequence (DNA): TGTGCCAGCAGCTATGAGGGACTAGCGGCCTACTACGAGCAGTACTTC.

The chain joins TRBV6-1 to TRBJ1-2; D is ambiguous. Germline lookup yields CDR1 MNHNS and CDR2 SASEGT. V dropped 8 bases and J dropped 6 bases, with 19 bases sitting between them. The CDR3 runs to 14 residues. The CDR3, as DNA: TGTGCCAGCCCCAAGGCGCTAAAAGGACATGGCTACACCTTC. Translated, it gives CASPKALKGHGYTF.

Ten or more counts support this clonotype. CDR3 sequence reads: CASSYFPGGDEKLFF. The CDR3 bases are TGTGCCAGCAGTTATTTCCCCGGGGGGGATGAAAAACTGTTTTTT. The chain employs TRBV6-5 and TRBJ1-4; D perhaps matches TRBD1 (5 bases). The ends were cut back, 3 bases at V and 6 bases at J, with 14 bases in the middle. Germline CDR1 MNHEY, CDR2 SVGAGI. The CDR3 extends over 15 amino acids.

This clonotype was counted between two and nine times. The chain links TRBV4-3 to TRBJ2-2, with 7 positions matching TRBD2. The CDR3 consists of 18 residues. Germline-derived CDR1 and CDR2 are LGHNA and YSLEER. J gave up 4 bases and V 0 bases, and 11 bases lay outside the gene matches. This CDR3 reads CASSQEVAGPPTTGELFF. CDR3 bases: TGCGCCAGCAGCCAAGAGGTAGCGGGCCCCCCCACCACCGGGGAGCTGTTTTTT.

This clonotype has only a few counts. This chain connects TRBV20-1 to TRBJ1-1; 9 bases are shared with TRBD1. Unmatched junction bases numbered 37, after V lost 0 bases and J lost 11 bases. CDR3 size: 23 residues. CDR1 is DFQATT, CDR2 SNEGSKA, per germline (reference sequence). The CDR3 sequence is CSARDRGSGTGHWDEHQILGAFF. The CDR3 DNA reads as TGCAGTGCTAGAGATCGGGGTAGTGGGACAGGGCATTGGGATGAACACCAGATCTTGGGGGCTTTCTTT.

This clonotype was counted at least ten times. V is TRBV14 and J is TRBJ2-7; D is unclear. Per the germline V gene, CDR1 is SGHDN and CDR2 is FVKESK. The CDR3 contains 14 residues. The V and J ends lost 4 bases and 3 bases respectively, with 13 bases between them. The CDR3 nucleotides are TGTGCCAGCAGCCGCTCGACCCCATTCTACGAGCAGTACTTC. Its translation is CASSRSTPFYEQYF. Filled out from reference TRBV14 and TRBJ2-7, the complete variable domain reads EAGVTQFPSHSVIEKGQTVTLRCDPISGHDNLYWYRRVMGKEIKFLLHFVKESKQDESGMPNNRFLAERTGGTYSTLKVQPAELEDSGVYFCASSRSTPFYEQYFGPGTRLTVT.

This clonotype was seen at least ten times. The chain recombines TRBV20-1 with TRBJ2-7; 10 bases match TRBD2. Germline V gene sequence: CDR1 DFQATT, CDR2 SNEGSKA (reference sequence). This CDR3 has 18 amino acids. The junction had 16 bases not matched to a gene; V was cut back by 5 bases and J by 0 bases. CDR3 sequence reads: CSALPLIAGGFSSYEQYF. Here the CDR3 DNA reads TGCAGTGCTCTCCCCCTTATAGCGGGAGGCTTCAGCTCCTACGAGCAGTACTTC.

This clonotype was picked up many times. The J gene is TRBJ2-1, the V gene TRBV19; 13 positions agree with TRBD2. The V gene end was trimmed by 5 bases and the J gene end by 7 bases; junction bases not matched to a gene: 2. This CDR3 has 14 residues. The germline CDR1 and CDR2 sequences are LNHDA and SQIVND (reference sequence). The CDR3 DNA follows: TGTGCCAGTAGTGGGACTAGCGGGATAAATGAGCAGTTCTTC. Translating gives CASSGTSGINEQFF.

This clonotype was seen many times. V usage is TRBV29-1 and J usage is TRBJ2-3, with a possible D match to TRBD1 (8 bases). Deletions cut 4 bases from V and 5 bases from J, with 16 bases between. The CDR3 totals 14 residues. Germline V CDR1 and CDR2: SQVTM, ANQGSEA. CDR3 protein: CSVAEQGGIDTQYF. CDR3 coding DNA: TGCAGCGTTGCGGAACAGGGGGGGATAGATACGCAGTATTTT.

This clonotype was counted at least ten times. The rearrangement joins TRBV5-6 to TRBJ1-3, with D perhaps matching TRBD1 (5 bases). This CDR3 comprises 15 residues. The V end was cut by 4 bases, the J end by 0 bases, with 11 bases between. Germline CDR1 is SGHDT and CDR2 is YYEEEE. CDR3 sequence (DNA): TGTGCCAGCAGCCGGTCAGGGCCCTCTGGAAACACCATATATTTT. Translated, it gives CASSRSGPSGNTIYF.